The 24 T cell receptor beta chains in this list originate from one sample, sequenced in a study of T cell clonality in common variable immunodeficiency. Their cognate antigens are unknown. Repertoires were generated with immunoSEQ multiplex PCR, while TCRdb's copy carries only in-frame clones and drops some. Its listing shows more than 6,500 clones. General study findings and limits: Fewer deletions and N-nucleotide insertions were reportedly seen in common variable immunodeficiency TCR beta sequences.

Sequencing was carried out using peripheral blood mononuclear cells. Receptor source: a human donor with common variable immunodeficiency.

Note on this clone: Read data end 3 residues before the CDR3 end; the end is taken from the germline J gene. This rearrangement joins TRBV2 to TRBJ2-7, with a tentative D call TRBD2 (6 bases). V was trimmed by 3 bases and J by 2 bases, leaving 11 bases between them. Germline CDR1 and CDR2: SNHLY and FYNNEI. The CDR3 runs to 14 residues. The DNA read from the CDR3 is TGTGCCAGCAGTGAGATTAGCGGACCCTACGAG. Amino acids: CASSEISGPYE. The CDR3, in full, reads CASSEISGPYEQYF.

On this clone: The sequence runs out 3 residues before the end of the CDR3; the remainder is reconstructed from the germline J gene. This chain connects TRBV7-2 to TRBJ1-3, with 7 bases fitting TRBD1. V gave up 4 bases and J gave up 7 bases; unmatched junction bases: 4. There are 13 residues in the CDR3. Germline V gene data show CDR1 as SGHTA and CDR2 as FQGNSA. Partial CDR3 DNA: TGTGCCAGCAGCTCCGGACAGGCGAACACC. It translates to CASSSGQANT. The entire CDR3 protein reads CASSSGQANTIYF.

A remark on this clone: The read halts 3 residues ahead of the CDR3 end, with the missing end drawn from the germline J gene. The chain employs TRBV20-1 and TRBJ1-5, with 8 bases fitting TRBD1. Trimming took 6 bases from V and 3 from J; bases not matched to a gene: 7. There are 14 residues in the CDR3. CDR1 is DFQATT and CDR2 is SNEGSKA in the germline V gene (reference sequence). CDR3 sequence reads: CSATGQDHNQPQHF. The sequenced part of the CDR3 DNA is TGCAGTGCAACGGGACAGGACCACAATCAGCCC.

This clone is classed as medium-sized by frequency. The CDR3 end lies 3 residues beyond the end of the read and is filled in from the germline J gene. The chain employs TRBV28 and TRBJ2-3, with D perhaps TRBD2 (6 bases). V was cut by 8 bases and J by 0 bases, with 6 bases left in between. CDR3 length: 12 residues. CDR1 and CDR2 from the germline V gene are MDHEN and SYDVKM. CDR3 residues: CASGTSTDTQYF. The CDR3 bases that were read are TGTGCCAGCGGGACTAGCACAGATACG.

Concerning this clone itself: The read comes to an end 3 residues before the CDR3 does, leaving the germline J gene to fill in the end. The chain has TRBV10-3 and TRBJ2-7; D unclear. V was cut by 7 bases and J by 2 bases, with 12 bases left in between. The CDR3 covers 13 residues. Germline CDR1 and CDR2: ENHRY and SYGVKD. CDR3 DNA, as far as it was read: TGTGCCATCAAGACGGCAGGTACCTACGAG. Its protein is CAIKTAGTYE. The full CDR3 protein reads CAIKTAGTYEQYF.

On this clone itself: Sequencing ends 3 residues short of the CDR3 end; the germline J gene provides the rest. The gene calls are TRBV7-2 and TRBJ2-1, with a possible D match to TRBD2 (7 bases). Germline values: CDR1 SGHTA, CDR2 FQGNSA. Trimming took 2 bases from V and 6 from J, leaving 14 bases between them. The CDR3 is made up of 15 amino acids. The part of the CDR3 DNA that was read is TGTGCCAGCAGCTTAAATGGGGCGGGGGCCAATGAG. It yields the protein CASSLNGAGANE. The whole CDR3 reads CASSLNGAGANEQFF.

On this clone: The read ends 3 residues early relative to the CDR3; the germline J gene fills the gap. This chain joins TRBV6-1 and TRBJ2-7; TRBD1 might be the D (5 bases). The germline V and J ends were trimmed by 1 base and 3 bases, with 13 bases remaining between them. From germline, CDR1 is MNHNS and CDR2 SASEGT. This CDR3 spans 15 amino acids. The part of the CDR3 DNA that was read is TGTGCCAGCAGTGAAGTAGGGCAGGGCGGCTACGAG. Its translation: CASSEVGQGGYE. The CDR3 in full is CASSEVGQGGYEQYF.

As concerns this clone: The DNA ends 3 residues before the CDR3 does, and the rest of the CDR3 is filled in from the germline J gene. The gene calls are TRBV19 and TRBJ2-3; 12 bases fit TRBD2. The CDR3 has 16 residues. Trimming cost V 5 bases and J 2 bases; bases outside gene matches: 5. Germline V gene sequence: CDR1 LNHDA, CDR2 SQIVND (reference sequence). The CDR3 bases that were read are TGTGCCAGTAGTCCGTGGACTAGCGGGATCACAGATACG. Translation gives CASSPWTSGITDT. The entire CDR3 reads CASSPWTSGITDTQYF. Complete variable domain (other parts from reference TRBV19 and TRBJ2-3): DGGITQSPKYLFRKEGQNVTLSCEQNLNHDAMYWYRQDPGQGLRLIYYSQIVNDFQKGDIAEGYSVSREKKESFPLTVTSAQKNPTAFYLCASSPWTSGITDTQYFGPGTRLTVL.

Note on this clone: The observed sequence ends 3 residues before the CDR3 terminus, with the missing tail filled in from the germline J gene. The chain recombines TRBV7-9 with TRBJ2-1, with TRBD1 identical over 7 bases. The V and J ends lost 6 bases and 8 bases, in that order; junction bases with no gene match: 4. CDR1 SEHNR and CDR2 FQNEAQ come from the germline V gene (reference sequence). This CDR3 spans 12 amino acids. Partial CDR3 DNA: TGTGCCAGCAGTTTACAGGGGTATGAG. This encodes CASSLQGYE. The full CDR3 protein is CASSLQGYEQFF.

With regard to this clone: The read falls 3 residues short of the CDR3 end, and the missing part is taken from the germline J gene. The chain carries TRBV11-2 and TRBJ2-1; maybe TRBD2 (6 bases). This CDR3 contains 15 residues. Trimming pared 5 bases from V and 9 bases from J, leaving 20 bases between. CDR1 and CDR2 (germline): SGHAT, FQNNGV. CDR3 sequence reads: CASSMTRQALSEQFF. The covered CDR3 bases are TGTGCCAGCAGCATGACTAGGCAGGCTCTTAGTGAG.

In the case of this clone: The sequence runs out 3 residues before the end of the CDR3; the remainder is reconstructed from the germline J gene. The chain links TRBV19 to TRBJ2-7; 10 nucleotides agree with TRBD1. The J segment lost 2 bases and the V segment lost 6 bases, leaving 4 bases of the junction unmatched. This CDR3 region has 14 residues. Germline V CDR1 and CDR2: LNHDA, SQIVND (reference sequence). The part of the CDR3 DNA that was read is TGTGCCAGTAGCCGGGACAGGGGACCCTACGAG. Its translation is CASSRDRGPYE. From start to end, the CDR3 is CASSRDRGPYEQYF.

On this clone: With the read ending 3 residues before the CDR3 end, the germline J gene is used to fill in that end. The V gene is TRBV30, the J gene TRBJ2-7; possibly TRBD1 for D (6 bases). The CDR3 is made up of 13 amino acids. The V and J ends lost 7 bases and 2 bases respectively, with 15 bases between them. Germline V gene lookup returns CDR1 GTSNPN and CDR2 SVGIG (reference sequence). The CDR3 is CAFPTGATYEQYF. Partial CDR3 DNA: TGTGCCTTTCCGACAGGTGCCACCTACGAG.

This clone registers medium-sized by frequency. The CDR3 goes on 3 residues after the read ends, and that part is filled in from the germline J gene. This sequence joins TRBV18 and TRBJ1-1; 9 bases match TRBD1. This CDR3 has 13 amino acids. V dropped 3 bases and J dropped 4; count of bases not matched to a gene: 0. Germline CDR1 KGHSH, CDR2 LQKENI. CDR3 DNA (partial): TGTGCCAGCTCACCGGGACAGGGCACTGAA. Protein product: CASSPGQGTE. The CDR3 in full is CASSPGQGTEAFF.

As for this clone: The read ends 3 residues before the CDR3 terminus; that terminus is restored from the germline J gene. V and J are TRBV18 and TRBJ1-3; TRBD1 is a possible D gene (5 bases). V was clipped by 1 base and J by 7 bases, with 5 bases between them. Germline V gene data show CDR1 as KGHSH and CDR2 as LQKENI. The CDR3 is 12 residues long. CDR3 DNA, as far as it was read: TGTGCCAGCTCACCACAGGGGAACACC. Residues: CASSPQGNT. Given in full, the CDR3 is CASSPQGNTIYF.

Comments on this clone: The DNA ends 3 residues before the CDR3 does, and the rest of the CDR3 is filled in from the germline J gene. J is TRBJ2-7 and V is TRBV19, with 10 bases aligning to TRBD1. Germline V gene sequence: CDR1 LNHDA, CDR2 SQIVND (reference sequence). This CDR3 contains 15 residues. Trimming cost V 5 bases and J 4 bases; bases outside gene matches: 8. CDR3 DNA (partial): TGTGCCAGTAGTGCCCGGGACAGGGGTCTTTACGAG. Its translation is CASSARDRGLYE. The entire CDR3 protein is CASSARDRGLYEQYF.

The sequenced CDR3 bases are TGCGCCAGCAGCTTGGATCTCCAGGGGGTAGGTGAGACC. As protein: CASSLDLQGVGET. The full CDR3 reads CASSLDLQGVGETQYF. The chain joins TRBV5-1 to TRBJ2-5; 7 bases are shared with TRBD1. Sequencing ends 3 residues short of the CDR3 end; the germline J gene provides the rest. This CDR3 has 16 amino acids. In germline, CDR1 is SGHRS, CDR2 YFSETQ. J gave up 5 bases and V 0 bases, and 10 bases lay outside the gene matches.

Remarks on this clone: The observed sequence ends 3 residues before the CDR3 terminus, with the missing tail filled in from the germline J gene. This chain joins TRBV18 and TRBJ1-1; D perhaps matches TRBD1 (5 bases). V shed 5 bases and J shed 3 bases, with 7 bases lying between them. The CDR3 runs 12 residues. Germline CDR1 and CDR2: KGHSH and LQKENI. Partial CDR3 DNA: TGTGCCAGCTCAAAAGGGGACACTGAA. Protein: CASSKGDTE. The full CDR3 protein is CASSKGDTEAFF.

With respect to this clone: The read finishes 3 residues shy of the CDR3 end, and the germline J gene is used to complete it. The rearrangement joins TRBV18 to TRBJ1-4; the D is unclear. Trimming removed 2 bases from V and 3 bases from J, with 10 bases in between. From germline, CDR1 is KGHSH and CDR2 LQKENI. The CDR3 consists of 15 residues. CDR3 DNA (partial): TGTGCCAGCTCACCAAGCGGCAGCTCTAATGAAAAA. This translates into CASSPSGSSNEK. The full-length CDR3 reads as CASSPSGSSNEKLFF. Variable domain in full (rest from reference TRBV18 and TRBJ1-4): NAGVMQNPRHLVRRRGQEARLRCSPMKGHSHVYWYRQLPEEGLKFMVYLQKENIIDESGMPKERFSAEFPKEGPSILRIQQVVRGDSAAYFCASSPSGSSNEKLFFGSGTQLSVL.

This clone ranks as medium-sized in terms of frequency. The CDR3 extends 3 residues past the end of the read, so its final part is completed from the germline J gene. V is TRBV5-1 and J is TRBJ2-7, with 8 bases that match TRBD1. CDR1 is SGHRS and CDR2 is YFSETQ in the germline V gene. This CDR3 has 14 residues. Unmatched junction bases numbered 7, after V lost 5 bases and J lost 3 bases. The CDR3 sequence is CASSRQGHNYEQYF. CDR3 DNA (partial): TGCGCCAGCAGTCGACAGGGGCACAACTACGAG.

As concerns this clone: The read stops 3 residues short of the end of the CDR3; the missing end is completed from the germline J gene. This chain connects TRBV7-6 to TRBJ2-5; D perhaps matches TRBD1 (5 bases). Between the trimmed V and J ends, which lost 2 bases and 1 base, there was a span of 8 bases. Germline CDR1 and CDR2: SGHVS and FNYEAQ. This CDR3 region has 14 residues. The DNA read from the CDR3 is TGTGCCAGCAGCTTAAATGGGGCCCAAGAGACC. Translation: CASSLNGAQET. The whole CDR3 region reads CASSLNGAQETQYF.

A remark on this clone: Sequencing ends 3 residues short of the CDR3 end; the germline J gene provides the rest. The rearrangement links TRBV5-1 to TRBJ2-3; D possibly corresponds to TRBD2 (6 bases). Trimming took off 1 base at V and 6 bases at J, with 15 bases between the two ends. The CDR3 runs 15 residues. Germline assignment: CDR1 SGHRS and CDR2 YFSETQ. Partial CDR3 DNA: TGCGCCAGCAGCTTGACAGCTTCCAGCGGGGATACG. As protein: CASSLTASSGDT. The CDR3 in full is CASSLTASSGDTQYF.

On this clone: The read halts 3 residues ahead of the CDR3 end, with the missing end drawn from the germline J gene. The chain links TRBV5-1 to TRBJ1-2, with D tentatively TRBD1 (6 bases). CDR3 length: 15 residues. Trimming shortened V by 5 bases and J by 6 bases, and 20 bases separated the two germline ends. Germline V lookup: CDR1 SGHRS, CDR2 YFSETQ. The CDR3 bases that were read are TGCGCCAGCAGACCAAACACTCGGACAGAGCATGGC. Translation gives CASRPNTRTEHG. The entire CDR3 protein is CASRPNTRTEHGYTF.

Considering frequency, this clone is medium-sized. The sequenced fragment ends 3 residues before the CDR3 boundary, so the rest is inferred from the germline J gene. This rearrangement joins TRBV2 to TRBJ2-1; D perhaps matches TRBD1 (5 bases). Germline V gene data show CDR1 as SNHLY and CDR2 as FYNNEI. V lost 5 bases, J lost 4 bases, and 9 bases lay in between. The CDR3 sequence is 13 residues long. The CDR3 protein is CASSLQGYNEQFF. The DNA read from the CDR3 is TGTGCCAGCAGTCTCCAGGGATACAATGAG.

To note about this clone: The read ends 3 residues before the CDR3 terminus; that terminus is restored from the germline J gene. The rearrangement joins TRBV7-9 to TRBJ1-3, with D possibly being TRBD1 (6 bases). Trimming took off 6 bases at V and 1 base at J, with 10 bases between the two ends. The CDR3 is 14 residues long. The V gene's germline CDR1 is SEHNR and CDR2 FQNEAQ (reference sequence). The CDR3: CASSPTGSGNTIYF. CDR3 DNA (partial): TGTGCCAGCAGTCCTACAGGGTCTGGAAACACC. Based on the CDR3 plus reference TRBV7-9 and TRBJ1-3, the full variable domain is DTGVSQNPRHKITKRGQNVTFRCDPISEHNRLYWYRQTLGQGPEFLTYFQNEAQLEKSRLLSDRFSAERPKGSFSTLEIQRTEQGDSAMYLCASSPTGSGNTIYFGEGSWLTVV.